Below are 21 T cell receptor beta chains sequenced from a single sample in a study of shared clonotypes between healthy human individuals. The repertoire was sequenced with immunoSEQ multiplex PCR; TCRdb's copy has only in-frame clones and lacks some. The sample lists 1,400,000 or so clones, about 98.5% occurring once. Material for sequencing was naive CD4+ T cells sorted from blood. Subset indicated: CD45RA+ positively selected. These receptors all stem from a man aged 25-45 years in good health.

The chain links TRBV5-1 to TRBJ2-2, with 12 bases that match TRBD2. Germline trimming cut 4 bases from V and 5 bases from J; bases unmatched to any gene: 9. The CDR3 covers 17 residues. The germline CDR1 and CDR2 sequences are SGHRS and YFSETQ. The CDR3 sequence is CASSVGLAGFTTGELFF. In DNA, the CDR3 is TGCGCCAGCAGCGTCGGACTAGCGGGATTTACGACCGGGGAGCTGTTTTTT.

The chain recombines TRBV7-6 with TRBJ2-1; 7 bases agree with TRBD2. The CDR3 extends over 16 amino acids. V lost 6 bases, J lost 4 bases, and 12 bases stayed unmatched. Germline lookup yields CDR1 SGHVS and CDR2 FNYEAQ. DNA of the CDR3: TGTGCCAGCAGACCAAATCCGGGACTACAGTACAATGAGCAGTTCTTC. Protein sequence: CASRPNPGLQYNEQFF.

The chain's CDR3 is CASSLSGEHTGELFF. CDR3 DNA: TGTGCCAGCAGCTTGAGCGGCGAGCACACCGGGGAGCTGTTTTTT. V and J are TRBV5-4 and TRBJ2-2; maybe TRBD2 (5 bases). Germline lookup yields CDR1 SGHNT and CDR2 YYREEE (reference sequence). The CDR3 is made up of 15 amino acids. V was pared by 1 base and J by 3 bases, with 10 bases between.

The chain has TRBV28 and TRBJ1-1; 7 nucleotides line up with TRBD1. The trim removed 4 bases at V and 1 base at J, leaving 15 bases unmatched. The CDR3 loop spans 18 amino acids. Germline-derived CDR1 and CDR2 are MDHEN and SYDVKM. The CDR3 loop reads CASSSLSGRGSTNTEAFF. The CDR3 bases are TGTGCCAGCAGTTCCCTGTCGGGCAGGGGGTCAACGAACACTGAAGCTTTCTTT.

The V gene is TRBV9, the J gene TRBJ2-1, with 8 bases lining up with TRBD1. This CDR3 has 15 residues. Germline V CDR1 and CDR2: SGDLS, YYNGEE. Trimming cost V 3 bases and J 1 base; bases outside gene matches: 3. The CDR3 loop reads CASSGGTGSYNEQFF. The CDR3 DNA sequence: TGTGCCAGCAGCGGTGGGACAGGTTCCTACAATGAGCAGTTCTTC.

The chain combines TRBV18 with TRBJ1-1, with D tentatively TRBD1 (6 bases). V lost 1 base, J lost 1 base, and 22 bases lay in between. CDR1 is KGHSH and CDR2 is LQKENI in the germline V gene. The CDR3 sequence is 19 residues long. CDR3 sequence: CASSPHPPGGGAENTEAFF. In DNA form, the CDR3 reads TGTGCCAGCTCACCACACCCACCCGGCGGGGGGGCGGAGAACACTGAAGCTTTCTTT.

This clone was picked up one time. The V and J genes are TRBV5-1 and TRBJ1-5, with 7 nucleotides matching TRBD1. Trimming cost V 4 bases and J 3 bases; bases outside gene matches: 4. There are 14 residues in the CDR3. Germline V gene sequence: CDR1 SGHRS, CDR2 YFSETQ. CDR3 DNA sequence: TGCGCCAGCAGCCCGACAGGGATCAATCAGCCCCAGCATTTT. This translates into CASSPTGINQPQHF.

This rearrangement joins TRBV5-1 to TRBJ2-6, with unresolved D. Trimming shortened V by 0 bases and J by 0 bases, and 10 bases separated the two germline ends. CDR1 is SGHRS and CDR2 is YFSETQ in the germline V gene. CDR3 size: 17 residues. CDR3 loop: CASSLVAGNSGANVLTF. The CDR3 DNA reads TGCGCCAGCAGCTTGGTGGCAGGCAACTCTGGGGCCAACGTCCTGACTTTC.

The rearrangement uses TRBV11-3 and TRBJ2-3; TRBD2 is a possible D gene (7 bases). CDR1 is SGHNT, CDR2 YENEEA, per germline. V dropped 5 bases and J dropped 5 bases, with 20 bases sitting between them. CDR3 length: 16 amino acids. The CDR3 nucleotides read TGTGCCAGCAGCGAGGAGGGGGGAGGGGAAGAAGATACGCAGTATTTT. This translates into CASSEEGGGEEDTQYF.

This CDR3 reads CASSIQGSYGYTF. CDR3 nucleotide sequence: TGTGCCAGCAGCATACAGGGATCCTATGGCTACACCTTC. This chain connects TRBV9 to TRBJ1-2, with a weak D call TRBD1 (6 bases). This CDR3 has 13 residues. Deletions cut 4 bases from V and 4 bases from J, with 11 bases between. The germline gives CDR1 SGDLS, CDR2 YYNGEE.

The J gene is TRBJ2-1, the V gene TRBV29-1, with TRBD1 identical over 7 bases. The CDR3 is 15 amino acids. Per the germline V gene, CDR1 is SQVTM and CDR2 is ANQGSEA. After removal of 5 bases from V and 8 bases from J, the junction contained 15 bases not matched to a gene. This CDR3 reads CSVLQLRQGIHEQFF. CDR3 nucleotides: TGCAGCGTTCTCCAACTCAGACAGGGTATTCATGAGCAGTTCTTC.

V gene TRBV13 combines with J gene TRBJ2-7, with D uncertain. V lost 1 base and J 5 bases, leaving 9 bases between the germline ends. The CDR3 has 13 amino acids. Germline CDR1 PRHDT, CDR2 FYEKMQ (reference sequence). The CDR3 DNA is TGTGCCAGCAGCTTAGTATTGTGGGACGAGCAGTACTTC. Translated, it gives CASSLVLWDEQYF. The full variable domain, in which reference TRBV13 and TRBJ2-7 provide the parts outside the CDR3, is AAGVIQSPRHLIKEKRETATLKCYPIPRHDTVYWYQQGPGQDPQFLISFYEKMQSDKGSIPDRFSAQQFSDYHSELNMSSLELGDSALYFCASSLVLWDEQYFGPGTRLTVT.

This clone was seen a single time. V gene TRBV19 combines with J gene TRBJ2-2, with D uncertain. The V gene lost 6 bases and the J gene lost 0 bases, with 11 bases spanning the gap. The germline V gene encodes CDR1 LNHDA and CDR2 SQIVND (reference sequence). The CDR3 consists of 15 residues. CDR3 sequence: CASRAATSNTGELFF. The CDR3 DNA sequence: TGTGCCAGTAGGGCGGCTACCTCGAACACCGGGGAGCTGTTTTTT. The full variable domain, completed using reference TRBV19 and TRBJ2-2, is DGGITQSPKYLFRKEGQNVTLSCEQNLNHDAMYWYRQDPGQGLRLIYYSQIVNDFQKGDIAEGYSVSREKKESFPLTVTSAQKNPTAFYLCASRAATSNTGELFFGEGSRLTVL.

The chain couples TRBV7-2 to TRBJ1-4; 10 nucleotides agree with TRBD1. The CDR3 is made up of 15 amino acids. Per germline, CDR1 SGHTA and CDR2 FQGNSA. V lost 3 bases to trimming and J lost 8 bases; unmatched junction nucleotides: 6. The CDR3 sequence: CASSFGTGVDEKLFF. CDR3 nucleotides: TGTGCCAGCAGCTTCGGGACAGGGGTGGACGAAAAACTGTTTTTT.

V usage is TRBV9 and J usage is TRBJ1-2; possible D gene TRBD1, 6 bases. Germline V CDR1 and CDR2: SGDLS, YYNGEE. Between the trimmed V and J ends, which lost 0 bases and 6 bases, there was a span of 9 bases. The CDR3 extends over 13 amino acids. DNA for the CDR3: TGTGCCAGCAGCGTAGGGACAGAAGATGGCTACACCTTC. It specifies CASSVGTEDGYTF.

The V and J genes are TRBV28 and TRBJ1-5, with D hard to call. Trimming took off 4 bases at V and 11 bases at J, with 12 bases between the two ends. CDR3 length equals 12 residues. The germline gives CDR1 MDHEN, CDR2 SYDVKM. The CDR3 region has the DNA TGTGCCAGCAGTTCAGTGGTCCAAGCCCAGCATTTT. Protein: CASSSVVQAQHF. Based on the CDR3 plus reference TRBV28 and TRBJ1-5, the full variable domain is DVKVTQSSRYLVKRTGEKVFLECVQDMDHENMFWYRQDPGLGLRLIYFSYDVKMKEKGDIPEGYSVSREKKERFSLILESASTNQTSMYLCASSSVVQAQHFGDGTRLSIL.

The chain joins TRBV19 to TRBJ1-4; 11 bases match TRBD1. Germline V gives CDR1 LNHDA, CDR2 SQIVND (reference sequence). This CDR3 region has 17 residues. V trimming: 5 bases; J trimming: 3 bases; junction bases outside the gene matches: 8. CDR3 DNA: TGTGCCAGTAGTTTATGGACAGGGGGCGCCGCTAATGAAAAACTGTTTTTT. Encoded protein: CASSLWTGGAANEKLFF.

The rearrangement joins TRBV30 to TRBJ2-5; TRBD2 might be the D (6 bases). The CDR3 is 13 residues long. V was cut by 6 bases and J by 4 bases, with 15 bases left in between. Germline CDR1 and CDR2: GTSNPN and SVGIG (reference sequence). The CDR3: CACHRDSGETQYF. In DNA, the CDR3 is TGTGCCTGCCACCGGGACTCGGGAGAGACCCAGTACTTC.

The V and J genes are TRBV11-2 and TRBJ2-7; no reliable D call. Germline CDR1 is SGHAT and CDR2 is FQNNGV. The CDR3 runs to 16 residues. V lost 1 base and J lost 0, with 13 bases in between. The CDR3 spells CASSLVPSSSSYEQYF. The CDR3 DNA sequence: TGTGCCAGCAGCTTAGTCCCATCCTCGAGCTCCTACGAGCAGTACTTC.

The CDR3 nucleotides read TGTGCCAGCAGCAAGGACAGGGTAGTGAATGGCTACACCTTC. This gives the protein CASSKDRVVNGYTF. The rearrangement links TRBV7-9 to TRBJ1-2; 8 nucleotides align to TRBD1. The J segment lost 6 bases and the V segment lost 5 bases, leaving 8 bases of the junction unmatched. The CDR3 totals 14 residues. CDR1 SEHNR and CDR2 FQNEAQ come from the germline V gene (reference sequence).

The chain has TRBV15 and TRBJ2-6; no definite D call. From germline, CDR1 is LNHNV and CDR2 YYDKDF (reference sequence). The CDR3 extends over 14 amino acids. V lost 5 bases to trimming and J lost 1 base, with 6 bases between them. CDR3 nucleotide sequence: TGTGCCACCAGCCCTCGATCTGGGGCCAACGTCCTGACTTTC. Amino acid sequence: CATSPRSGANVLTF.